The T cell receptor (beta chain) described here comes from a study of blood T cell repertoires in COVID-19. Across the study: Collection of acute and convalescent COVID-19 samples took place in the United States, Italy and Spain. PBMCs, B-cell-depleted T cells, or T cells provided the cDNA or gDNA that made up the material.

This CDR3 is built from 12 residues. Germline V CDR1 and CDR2: ENHRY, SYGVKD. Per the study methods: Amplification of reference gene primers was used by the study to estimate nucleated cell counts. TCRdb's copy holds only in-frame clones and misses some; the assay was immunoSEQ multiplex PCR. V, J and clone size are those of that table, while D and trimming were read from the DNA. The data show over 150,000 clones, approximately 88% seen once. This chain uses TRBV10-3 with TRBJ2-3, with 11 nucleotides matching TRBD2. This TCR was recovered from a woman aged 60-70 years with acute or convalescent COVID-19. Sequencing was performed on peripheral blood. DNA of the CDR3: TGTGGGAGTAGCGGGGGGGAGCGTACGCAGTATTTT. Its translation: CGSSGGERTQYF.